The rows below give T cell receptor beta chains drawn from one sample of a study of cytomegalovirus exposure and HLA in healthy donors. TCRdb's table, derived via immunoSEQ multiplex PCR, lists solely in-frame clones and lacks some. The sample has approximately 150,000 clones; about 64% are singletons. Specimen: PBMCs. The receptors were sampled from a woman in her sixties in good health and CMV-seropositive. Each CDR3 is given without its conserved first and last residue.

J: TRBJ1-5
V: TRBV10-3
CDR3: AISAVYSNQPQH

J: TRBJ2-7
V: TRBV29-1
CDR3: SVEEALKNYEQY

J: TRBJ2-5
V: TRBV21-1
CDR3: ASSSLLRGETQY

J: TRBJ2-7
V: TRBV19
CDR3: ASSMVSGRAEQY

J: TRBJ2-3
V: TRBV27
CDR3: ASSLESSSSTDTQY

J: .
V: TRBV5-1
CDR3: ASSLGDRGYEQY

J: TRBJ2-3
V: TRBV14
CDR3: ASSHGTPATDTQY

J: TRBJ1-1
V: TRBV6-4
CDR3: ASSEDSNTEAF

J: TRBJ1-2
V: TRBV9
CDR3: ASSVVGGAMGNYGYT

J: TRBJ1-1
V: TRBV28
CDR3: ASSSGAIQIKVNTEAF

J: TRBJ2-1
V: TRBV19
CDR3: ASSRTGSYNEQF

J: TRBJ2-1
V: TRBV23-1
CDR3: ASSQSNRGSSYNEQF

J: TRBJ1-3
V: TRBV28
CDR3: ASSLRISGNTIY

J: TRBJ1-3
V: TRBV2
CDR3: ASSEGDRAGNTIY

J: TRBJ1-2
V: TRBV19
CDR3: ASSAGQLLGGYT

J: TRBJ1-5
V: TRBV2
CDR3: ASSGGGNQPQH

J: TRBJ2-7
V: TRBV30
CDR3: AWSSGRVRSGEQY

J: TRBJ1-6
V: TRBV7-9
CDR3: ASSVTGGSYNSPLH

J: TRBJ2-1
V: TRBV21-1
CDR3: ASSKAGANEQF

J: TRBJ1-3
V: TRBV29-1
CDR3: SVSGQGSGNTIY

J: TRBJ1-1
V: TRBV6-4
CDR3: ASTLRGRGAF

J: TRBJ2-3
V: TRBV28
CDR3: ASSLLGQGAGDTQY